A selection of T cell receptor beta chains follows, all from one sample in a study of radiotherapy plus CTLA-4 blockade in lung cancer. Assay: immunoSEQ multiplex PCR; the TCRdb copy retains only in-frame clones and omits some. The profile shows about 59,000 clones, 72% of them singletons. The material sequenced was peripheral blood, taken from a patient treated with radiotherapy plus ipilimumab. These receptor sequences come from a human donor with non-small cell lung cancer whose response to radiotherapy plus ipilimumab could not be evaluated. Both conserved end residues are part of each CDR3. D genes are given only for firm matches. A clone size is listed for some rows: how often the clone was seen (once, few, many), or a class if it is expanded.

J: TRBJ2-5; V: TRBV4-1; size: few; D: TRBD2; CDR3: CASSEWVQLAQETQYF; DNA: TGCGCCAGCAGCGAATGGGTTCAACTAGCGCAAGAGACCCAGTACTTC
J: TRBJ2-1; V: TRBV5-6; size: -; D: TRBD2; CDR3: CASGLAGTSGFYEQFF; DNA: TGTGCCAGCGGCTTGGCAGGGACTAGCGGGTTCTATGAGCAGTTCTTC
J: TRBJ1-6; V: TRBV5-1; size: few; D: -; CDR3: CASSQGHRVRSPLHF; DNA: TGCGCCAGCAGCCAGGGACATCGGGTAAGGTCACCCCTCCACTTT
J: TRBJ2-2; V: TRBV4-2; size: -; D: TRBD1; CDR3: CASSQFAAVTGADTGELFF; DNA: TGTGCCAGCAGCCAATTTGCGGCCGTAACAGGGGCAGACACCGGGGAGCTGTTTTTT
J: TRBJ1-1; V: TRBV4-3; size: -; D: -; CDR3: CASSNRQVPNTEAFF; DNA: TGCGCCAGCAGCAACAGACAGGTTCCGAACACTGAAGCTTTCTTT
J: TRBJ1-2; V: TRBV9; size: -; D: -; CDR3: CASSLRGSYTF; DNA: TGTGCCAGCAGCTTAAGGGGCAGCTACACCTTC
J: TRBJ2-7; V: TRBV7-2; size: -; D: TRBD2; CDR3: CASRLAGAGYEQYF; DNA: TGTGCCAGCCGACTAGCGGGAGCGGGCTACGAGCAGTACTTC
J: TRBJ2-4; V: TRBV10-3; size: -; D: TRBD1; CDR3: CAISRTGTGGEGIQYF; DNA: TGTGCCATCAGTAGAACCGGGACAGGGGGCGAGGGCATTCAGTACTTC
J: TRBJ2-7; V: TRBV2; size: -; D: -; CDR3: CASSESETVPYEQYF; DNA: TGTGCCAGCAGTGAAAGCGAGACGGTACCCTACGAGCAGTACTTC
J: TRBJ2-2; V: TRBV5-1; size: -; D: TRBD1; CDR3: CASSLRDRVFGELFF; DNA: TGCGCCAGCAGCTTGAGGGACAGGGTATTCGGGGAGCTGTTTTTT
J: TRBJ2-1; V: TRBV19; size: once; D: -; CDR3: CASSRGAQGNFRQFF; DNA: TGTGCCAGTAGTCGGGGGGCCCAGGGCAATTTTCGGCAGTTCTTC
J: TRBJ2-6; V: TRBV6-1; size: -; D: TRBD1; CDR3: CASSEQGALSGANVLTF; DNA: TGTGCCAGCAGTGAACAGGGGGCTCTCTCTGGGGCCAACGTCCTGACTTTC
J: TRBJ1-1; V: TRBV19; size: -; D: -; CDR3: CASSSTGNTEAFF; DNA: TGTGCCAGTAGTTCAACGGGGAACACTGAAGCTTTCTTT
J: TRBJ2-2; V: TRBV6-6; size: many; D: -; CDR3: CASSRGGATGELFF; DNA: TGTGCCAGCAGTCGAGGCGGGGCTACCGGGGAGCTGTTTTTT
J: TRBJ1-2; V: TRBV25-1; size: -; D: TRBD1; CDR3: CASSASGTDTTVGGYTF; DNA: TGTGCCAGCAGTGCATCCGGGACAGATACGACTGTCGGGGGCTACACCTTC
J: TRBJ1-2; V: TRBV19; size: -; D: TRBD1; CDR3: CASSIRDRGLNGYTF; DNA: TGTGCCAGTAGTATCCGGGACAGGGGGCTGAATGGCTACACCTTC
J: TRBJ1-2; V: TRBV2; size: -; D: TRBD1; CDR3: CASRPGGYGYTF; DNA: TGTGCCAGCAGGCCAGGGGGATATGGCTACACCTTC
J: TRBJ2-3; V: TRBV6-5; size: few; D: -; CDR3: CASRSGLGSTDTQYF; DNA: TGTGCCAGCAGATCGGGACTGGGAAGCACAGATACGCAGTATTTT
J: TRBJ2-7; V: TRBV18; size: -; D: TRBD1; CDR3: CASSRDRSSYEQYF; DNA: TGTGCCAGCTCACGGGACAGAAGCTCCTACGAGCAGTACTTC
J: TRBJ2-1; V: TRBV2; size: -; D: TRBD1; CDR3: CASRETGVPYNEQFF; DNA: TGTGCCAGCAGAGAAACAGGGGTCCCCTACAATGAGCAGTTCTTC
J: TRBJ2-3; V: TRBV4-3; size: -; D: -; CDR3: CASSQEVESSQYF; DNA: TGCGCCAGCAGCCAGGAGGTGGAGAGTTCGCAGTATTTT
J: TRBJ1-2; V: TRBV2; size: -; D: TRBD1; CDR3: CARRDRDYDGYTF; DNA: TGTGCCAGGCGGGACAGGGATTATGATGGCTACACCTTC
J: TRBJ1-1; V: TRBV9; size: -; D: -; CDR3: CASSPSGNTEAFF; DNA: TGTGCCAGCAGCCCCTCAGGGAACACTGAAGCTTTCTTT
J: TRBJ2-7; V: TRBV4-2; size: -; D: TRBD1; CDR3: CASSRDRTLEAYF; DNA: TGTGCCAGCAGCCGGGACAGGACCCTCGAGGCGTACTTC
J: TRBJ2-7; V: TRBV23-1; size: many; D: -; CDR3: CASSQSPSSSYEQYF; DNA: TGCGCCAGCAGTCAATCCCCGTCGAGCTCCTACGAGCAGTACTTC
J: TRBJ2-7; V: TRBV4-2; size: few; D: -; CDR3: CASSRRGYEQYF; DNA: TGTGCCAGCAGCCGGCGGGGTTACGAGCAGTACTTC
J: TRBJ2-1; V: TRBV9; size: -; D: -; CDR3: CASSPTGREQFF; DNA: TGTGCCAGCAGCCCCACAGGGCGTGAGCAGTTCTTC
J: TRBJ2-3; V: TRBV27; size: once; D: -; CDR3: CASSISSTDTQYF; DNA: TGTGCCAGCAGTATCTCTAGCACAGATACGCAGTATTTT
J: TRBJ1-2; V: TRBV30; size: -; D: -; CDR3: CAWSVRARRGYTF; DNA: TGTGCCTGGAGTGTTAGAGCGAGGCGGGGCTACACCTTC
J: TRBJ2-5; V: TRBV11-2; size: -; D: TRBD2; CDR3: CASSPGRGWGQETQYF; DNA: TGTGCCAGCAGCCCCGGGAGGGGGTGGGGACAAGAGACCCAGTACTTC
J: TRBJ2-2; V: TRBV7-2; size: -; D: -; CDR3: CASSLGLRWQPNTGELFF; DNA: TGTGCCAGCAGCTTAGGGTTGAGGTGGCAGCCGAACACCGGGGAGCTGTTTTTT
J: TRBJ2-1; V: TRBV2; size: -; D: -; CDR3: CASITSRTSYNEQFF; DNA: TGTGCCAGCATCACTAGCCGGACGAGCTACAATGAGCAGTTCTTC
J: TRBJ1-1; V: TRBV28; size: few; D: TRBD1; CDR3: CASSGDQGAGAEAFF; DNA: TGTGCCAGCAGTGGAGATCAGGGGGCCGGCGCTGAAGCTTTCTTT
J: TRBJ2-7; V: TRBV27; size: -; D: -; CDR3: CASSLYGLLNYEQYF; DNA: TGTGCCAGCAGTTTATACGGACTTCTGAACTACGAGCAGTACTTC
J: TRBJ1-6; V: TRBV9; size: few; D: TRBD1; CDR3: CASSAQGEDSPLHF; DNA: TGTGCCAGCAGTGCCCAGGGGGAAGACTCACCCCTCCACTTT
J: TRBJ2-5; V: TRBV5-1; size: -; D: -; CDR3: CASRRIGEETQYF; DNA: TGCGCCAGCAGACGCATCGGGGAAGAGACCCAGTACTTC
J: TRBJ2-7; V: TRBV7-9; size: few; D: -; CDR3: CASSFGDSYEQYF; DNA: TGTGCCAGCAGCTTCGGGGACTCCTACGAGCAGTACTTC
J: TRBJ2-7; V: TRBV7-3; size: -; D: -; CDR3: CASSWRASYEQYF; DNA: TGTGCCAGCAGTTGGCGGGCCTCCTACGAGCAGTACTTC
J: TRBJ2-5; V: TRBV21-1; size: -; D: -; CDR3: CASSKEAGAPQETQYF; DNA: TGTGCCAGCAGCAAAGAGGCAGGGGCCCCCCAAGAGACCCAGTACTTC
J: TRBJ2-7; V: TRBV10-3; size: once; D: TRBD2; CDR3: CALSAGSYEQYF; DNA: TGTGCCTTATCAGCGGGATCCTACGAGCAGTACTTC
J: TRBJ1-1; V: TRBV19; size: -; D: -; CDR3: CASSIGGGNTEAFF; DNA: TGTGCCAGTAGTATCGGCGGGGGGAACACTGAAGCTTTCTTT
J: TRBJ1-1; V: TRBV9; size: once; D: -; CDR3: CASSVGIGGGGDTEAFF; DNA: TGTGCCAGCAGCGTAGGGATTGGGGGAGGAGGGGACACTGAAGCTTTCTTT
J: TRBJ2-6; V: TRBV18; size: -; D: TRBD1; CDR3: CASSLSGTGGFGANVLTF; DNA: TGTGCCAGCTCGCTGTCCGGGACAGGGGGCTTTGGGGCCAACGTCCTGACTTTC
J: TRBJ2-7; V: TRBV10-2; size: -; D: -; CDR3: CASSDGELQYF; DNA: TGCGCCAGCAGTGACGGAGAATTGCAGTACTTC
J: TRBJ2-5; V: TRBV28; size: -; D: TRBD2; CDR3: CASSSLWRRSGGAAEYQETQYF; DNA: TGTGCCAGCAGTTCCCTGTGGAGAAGGAGCGGGGGGGCCGCCGAGTACCAAGAGACCCAGTACTTC
J: TRBJ1-2; V: TRBV30; size: once; D: TRBD1; CDR3: CACWAAWTGAYGYTF; DNA: TGTGCCTGCTGGGCCGCTTGGACAGGGGCCTATGGCTACACCTTC
J: TRBJ1-4; V: TRBV14; size: -; D: -; CDR3: CASSQHNEKLFF; DNA: TGTGCCAGCAGCCAACATAATGAAAAACTGTTTTTT
J: TRBJ2-3; V: TRBV29-1; size: -; D: -; CDR3: CSVVQIADTQYF; DNA: TGCAGCGTTGTCCAGATCGCAGATACGCAGTATTTT
J: TRBJ1-6; V: TRBV2; size: -; D: TRBD1; CDR3: CASSYSRDRGPWGHF; DNA: TGTGCCAGCAGCTACTCCCGGGACAGGGGGCCTTGGGGGCACTTT
J: TRBJ1-1; V: TRBV4-3; size: once; D: TRBD1; CDR3: CASSQDQTGGFWVSEAFF; DNA: TGCGCCAGCAGCCAAGATCAGACAGGGGGCTTCTGGGTCTCTGAAGCTTTCTTT
J: TRBJ1-5; V: TRBV11-2; size: -; D: -; CDR3: CASSLAGNQPQHF; DNA: TGTGCCAGCAGCCTGGCAGGCAATCAGCCCCAGCATTTT
J: TRBJ2-1; V: TRBV9; size: -; D: TRBD1; CDR3: CASSPRTGSYNEQFF; DNA: TGTGCCAGCAGCCCTAGGACAGGGTCCTACAATGAGCAGTTCTTC
J: TRBJ1-2; V: TRBV6-6; size: few; D: -; CDR3: CASSYEVGGYTF; DNA: TGTGCCAGCAGTTACGAGGTCGGGGGCTACACCTTC
J: TRBJ1-5; V: TRBV6-5; size: -; D: -; CDR3: CASSQGHLQNQPQHF; DNA: TGTGCCAGCAGCCAAGGACACCTTCAGAATCAGCCCCAGCATTTT